This T cell receptor (beta chain) originates from a study of early stage breast cancer tumors. Notes on this clone: Its target is not known.

Notes on the study in general: Chain pairing and CD4, CD8 or FOXP3 expression were not captured.

Measured with immunoSEQ multiplex PCR; TCRdb has only the in-frame clones, and not every one. Here the sample spans about 21,000 clones, about three quarters being singletons. The CDR3 spans 15 residues. Per germline, CDR1 LNHDA and CDR2 SQIVND (reference sequence). Losses at the gene ends were 6 bases for V and 3 bases for J; bases not matched to a gene: 10. The sample was blood. The sequence was collected from a person in their sixties with breast cancer. The V and J genes are TRBV19 and TRBJ2-7; 8 bases are shared with TRBD1. Here the CDR3 reads CASSARGQANYEQYF. The CDR3 region has the DNA TGTGCCAGTAGCGCTCGGGGACAGGCAAACTACGAGCAGTACTTC.